The present T cell receptor (beta chain) was sequenced within a study of shared T cell receptors in the human thymus. The length of the CDR3 is 15 residues. V lost 2 bases to trimming and J lost 8 bases, with 15 bases between them. The germline CDR1 and CDR2 sequences are ENHRY and SYGVKD. Assay: immunoSEQ multiplex PCR; the TCRdb copy retains only in-frame clones and omits some. The repertoire has 720,000 or so clones, 70% to 90% of them found once; the top ten carry around 0.01%. These sequences were also reported in another study, on human thymus T cells. That source notes: Having surgery to correct congenital heart defects, healthy Finnish infants acted as the donors. Corrective cardiac operations yielded the resected thymus tissue. Reports from related research described highly overlapping thymic repertoires among unrelated individuals.

This rearrangement joins TRBV10-3 to TRBJ1-4; weak D call: TRBD1 (5 bases). The source material was thymocytes. This TCR was sampled from a girl less than two years old with a congenital heart defect. This chain's CDR3 is CAISESLAGHEKLFF. The CDR3 DNA is TGTGCCATCAGTGAGAGTTTGGCAGGGCACGAAAAACTGTTTTTT.